Presented here are 2 T cell receptor beta chains from one specimen sequenced in a study of blood T cell repertoires in COVID-19. The data were produced by immunoSEQ multiplex PCR, yet TCRdb's version contains in-frame clones alone and is incomplete. The sample carries around 50,000 clones, roughly 82% recorded once. Sequenced input: peripheral blood. These receptors all stem from a man aged 40-55 years with acute or convalescent COVID-19.

The gene calls are TRBV5-4 and TRBJ2-3; tentative D call: TRBD2 (6 bases). Between the trimmed V and J ends, which lost 2 bases and 6 bases, there was a span of 16 bases. The germline gives CDR1 SGHNT, CDR2 YYREEE (reference sequence). CDR3 length equals 15 residues. CDR3 sequence reads: CASSFGGSPADTQYF. The CDR3 DNA reads TGTGCCAGCAGCTTTGGAGGGTCTCCGGCTGATACGCAGTATTTT.

The rearrangement uses TRBV19 and TRBJ2-7; TRBD1 might be the D (5 bases). CDR1 LNHDA and CDR2 SQIVND come from the germline V gene (reference sequence). The CDR3 contains 14 residues. V dropped 1 base and J dropped 3 bases, with 10 bases sitting between them. The CDR3 reads CASSIGTSGYEQYF. The DNA for the CDR3 is TGTGCCAGTAGTATAGGGACATCCGGCTACGAGCAGTACTTC.